This TCR beta chain was identified during a study of T-cell reconstitution after alpha-beta-depleted transplantation in children. TCRbeta library construction was performed incorporating unique molecular identifiers. TCRdb redid the calling of the PCR reads with MiXCR, one entry per CDR3 protein. The table shows 30,000 or so distinct CDR3 sequences, with around 7% occurring only once. This CDR3 spans 15 amino acids. Trimming took 4 bases from V and 2 from J; bases not matched to a gene: 9. The germline V gene has CDR1 SGHRS and CDR2 YFSETQ. Regarding the study as a whole: A year had passed since transplant, and T-cell counts and diversity by then came mostly from newly produced T cells. The study reportedly traced alpha-beta T cells about two months after transplant to several hundred expanded graft clones.

This clonotype occurred many times. The antigen is undetermined. The receptor was isolated from a child under two years old who had a stem cell transplant for acute myeloid leukemia, so the T cells may come from the graft donor. This chain joins TRBV5-1 and TRBJ2-7; 7 nucleotides align to TRBD2. This material consisted of peripheral blood, taken 60 days after TCRalphabeta/CD19-depleted stem cell transplant. CDR3 DNA sequence: TGCGCCAGCAGCCCGGGGGGAGTTCTGACCTACGAGCAGTACTTC. Its protein is CASSPGGVLTYEQYF.